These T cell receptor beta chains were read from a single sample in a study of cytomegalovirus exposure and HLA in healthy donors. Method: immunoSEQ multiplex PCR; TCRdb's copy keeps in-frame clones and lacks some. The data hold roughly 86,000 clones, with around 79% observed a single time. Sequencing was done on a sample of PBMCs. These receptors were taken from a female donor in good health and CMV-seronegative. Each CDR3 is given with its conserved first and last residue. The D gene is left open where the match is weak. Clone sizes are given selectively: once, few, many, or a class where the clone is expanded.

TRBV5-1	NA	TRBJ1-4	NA	CASSPGGSLNEKLFF	TGCGCCAGCAGCCCGGGGGGCTCCTTGAATGAAAAACTGTTTTTT
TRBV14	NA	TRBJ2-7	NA	CASSQVAGYEQYF	TGTGCCAGCAGCCAAGTGGCGGGCTACGAGCAGTACTTC
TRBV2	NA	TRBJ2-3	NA	CASSVQTHGTDTQYF	TGTGCCAGCAGCGTCCAGACTCACGGGACAGATACGCAGTATTTT
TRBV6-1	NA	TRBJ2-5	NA	CASSEQGLETQYF	TGTGCCAGCAGTGAACAGGGTTTGGAGACCCAGTACTTC
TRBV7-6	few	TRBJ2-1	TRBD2	CASSLSAGANNEQFF	TGTGCCAGCAGCTTATCAGCGGGGGCTAACAATGAGCAGTTCTTC
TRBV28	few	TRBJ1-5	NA	CASSLLDGGNQPQHF	TGTGCCAGCAGTTTACTAGACGGGGGCAATCAGCCCCAGCATTTT
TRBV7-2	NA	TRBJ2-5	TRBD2	CASSAPPGTSPLQETQYF	TGTGCCAGCAGCGCCCCACCAGGGACTAGCCCCCTGCAAGAGACCCAGTACTTC
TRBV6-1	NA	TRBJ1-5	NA	CASSSQNSNNQPQHF	TGTGCCAGCAGTTCTCAGAACAGCAACAATCAGCCCCAGCATTTT
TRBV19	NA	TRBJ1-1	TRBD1	CASRGQGARTEAFF	TGTGCCAGTAGGGGACAGGGGGCACGGACTGAAGCTTTCTTT
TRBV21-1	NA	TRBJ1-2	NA	CASSKKNGQGCYGYTF	TGTGCCAGCAGCAAAAAAAATGGACAGGGGTGCTATGGCTACACCTTC
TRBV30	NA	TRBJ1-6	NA	CACQGPRSGNSPPHF	TGTGCCTGCCAGGGGCCCCGATCGGGGAATTCACCCCCCCACTTT
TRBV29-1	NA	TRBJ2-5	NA	CSVVFHNQETQYF	TGCAGCGTTGTTTTTCACAACCAAGAGACCCAGTACTTC
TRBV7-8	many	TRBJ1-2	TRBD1	CASSTSGTGFSGYTF	TGTGCCAGCAGCACCTCCGGGACAGGGTTTTCTGGCTACACCTTC
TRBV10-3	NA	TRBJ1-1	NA	CAISDGNTEAFF	TGTGCCATCAGTGACGGGAACACTGAAGCTTTCTTT
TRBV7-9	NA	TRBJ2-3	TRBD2	CASSSPTSGTDTQYF	TGTGCCAGCAGCTCGCCGACTAGCGGCACAGATACGCAGTATTTT
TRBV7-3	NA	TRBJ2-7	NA	CASSRDNSYEQYF	TGTGCCAGCAGCCGGGACAACTCCTACGAGCAGTACTTC
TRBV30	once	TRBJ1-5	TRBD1	CVWSEGTTGMSNQPQHF	TGTGTCTGGAGTGAAGGTACGACAGGGATGAGCAATCAGCCCCAGCATTTT
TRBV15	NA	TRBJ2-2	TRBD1	CATSRDRATGELFF	TGTGCCACCAGCAGGGACAGGGCCACCGGGGAGCTGTTTTTT
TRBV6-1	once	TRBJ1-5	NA	CASSEARGRGNNQPQHF	TGTGCCAGCAGTGAAGCTCGCGGCCGGGGGAACAATCAGCCCCAGCATTTT
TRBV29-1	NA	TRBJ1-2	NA	CSGGADGGYTF	TGCAGCGGCGGGGCGGACGGTGGCTACACCTTC
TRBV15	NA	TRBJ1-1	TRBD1	CATSRKGGETEAFF	TGTGCCACCAGCCGAAAAGGGGGCGAGACTGAAGCTTTCTTT
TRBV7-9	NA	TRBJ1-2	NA	CASGRGGYTF	TGTGCCAGCGGCCGGGGTGGCTACACCTTC
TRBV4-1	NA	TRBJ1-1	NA	CASSQGAKTEAFF	TGCGCCAGCAGCCAGGGGGCGAAGACTGAAGCTTTCTTT
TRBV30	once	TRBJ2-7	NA	CAWNLGPEREQYF	TGTGCCTGGAATCTGGGCCCGGAACGGGAGCAGTACTTC
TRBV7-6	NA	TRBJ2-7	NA	CASSPLPGEQYF	TGTGCCAGCAGCCCGTTGCCGGGTGAGCAGTACTTC
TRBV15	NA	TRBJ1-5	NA	CATSPSPAGVQNQPQHF	TGTGCCACCAGCCCATCCCCCGCAGGGGTCCAGAATCAGCCCCAGCATTTT
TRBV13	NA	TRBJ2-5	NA	CASSLISGGGETQYF	TGTGCCAGCAGCTTGATCAGCGGAGGTGGGGAGACCCAGTACTTC
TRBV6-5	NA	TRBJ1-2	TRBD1	CASSAPGQGSSNTF	TGTGCCAGCAGCGCACCGGGACAGGGGAGTTCCAACACCTTC
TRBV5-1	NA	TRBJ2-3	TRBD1	CASSPGQTSTDTQYF	TGCGCCAGCAGCCCGGGACAGACGAGCACAGATACGCAGTATTTT
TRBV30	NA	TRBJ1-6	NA	CAWLGGGDSPLHF	TGTGCCTGGTTGGGGGGGGGCGATTCACCCCTCCACTTT
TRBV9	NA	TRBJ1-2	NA	CASSVGIRGFNYGYTF	TGTGCCAGCAGCGTAGGTATTCGGGGGTTTAACTATGGCTACACCTTC
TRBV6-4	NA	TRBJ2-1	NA	CASGKGEGNEQFF	TGTGCCAGCGGCAAGGGGGAAGGGAATGAGCAGTTCTTC
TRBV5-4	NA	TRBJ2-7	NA	CASSPRSGYTYEQYF	TGTGCCAGCAGCCCGAGGAGCGGGTACACCTACGAGCAGTACTTC
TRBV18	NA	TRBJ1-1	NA	CASSPQTGSTEAFF	TGTGCCAGCTCACCCCAAACAGGGAGCACTGAAGCTTTCTTT
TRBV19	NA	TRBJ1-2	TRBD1	CASSAPGTGDEDYTF	TGTGCCAGTAGTGCCCCCGGGACAGGGGACGAGGACTACACCTTC
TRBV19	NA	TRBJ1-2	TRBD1	CASSTARGGGDYGYTF	TGTGCCAGTAGTACCGCTAGAGGGGGCGGTGACTATGGCTACACCTTC
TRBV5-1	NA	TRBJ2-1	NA	CASSATRGEQFF	TGCGCCAGCAGTGCGACCCGGGGTGAGCAGTTCTTC
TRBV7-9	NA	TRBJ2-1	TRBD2	CASTDSGSSYNEQFF	TGTGCCAGCACCGATAGCGGGAGCTCCTACAATGAGCAGTTCTTC
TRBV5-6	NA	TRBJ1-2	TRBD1	CASSRGQPGGYGYTF	TGTGCCAGCAGCCGGGGACAGCCAGGGGGCTATGGCTACACCTTC
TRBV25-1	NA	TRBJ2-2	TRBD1	CASNRGNGELFF	TGTGCCAGCAACAGGGGCAACGGGGAGCTGTTTTTT
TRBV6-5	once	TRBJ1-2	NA	CASSYSSGNSNYGYTF	TGTGCCAGCAGTTACTCCTCAGGGAACTCTAACTATGGCTACACCTTC
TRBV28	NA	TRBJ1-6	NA	CASSRSGSPLHF	TGTGCCAGCAGCCGATCGGGTTCACCCCTCCACTTT
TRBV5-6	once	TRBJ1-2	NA	CASSPPGAYGYTF	TGTGCCAGCAGCCCTCCAGGGGCCTATGGCTACACCTTC
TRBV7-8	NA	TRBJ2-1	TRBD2	CASSSQPGLAIEQFF	TGTGCCAGCAGCTCCCAGCCGGGACTAGCGATTGAGCAGTTCTTC
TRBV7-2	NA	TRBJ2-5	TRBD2	CASSLAGGTETQYF	TGTGCCAGCAGCTTAGCGGGAGGGACTGAGACCCAGTACTTC
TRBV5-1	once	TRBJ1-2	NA	CASSLAATANYGYTF	TGCGCCAGCAGCTTGGCTGCGACAGCCAACTATGGCTACACCTTC
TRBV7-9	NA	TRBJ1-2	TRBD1	CASSLPGQGTYGYTF	TGTGCCAGCAGCTTACCGGGACAGGGCACCTATGGCTACACCTTC
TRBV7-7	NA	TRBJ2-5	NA	CASSFGGSQETQYF	TGTGCTAGCAGCTTCGGCGGCTCCCAAGAGACCCAGTACTTC
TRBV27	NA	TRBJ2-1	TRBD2	CASSGLAGGENEQFF	TGTGCCAGCAGTGGCCTAGCGGGAGGCGAAAATGAGCAGTTCTTC
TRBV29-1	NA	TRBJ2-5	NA	CSVLRGDETQYF	TGCAGCGTCCTCAGGGGAGACGAGACCCAGTACTTC
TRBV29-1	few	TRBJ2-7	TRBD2	CSVDGLAGGTYEQYF	TGCAGCGTTGACGGGCTAGCGGGGGGGACCTACGAGCAGTACTTC
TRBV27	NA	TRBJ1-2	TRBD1	CASRPPGQLRNYGYTF	TGTGCCAGCAGGCCTCCGGGACAGCTAAGGAACTATGGCTACACCTTC
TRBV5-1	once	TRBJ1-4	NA	CASSLGVGRSEKLFF	TGCGCCAGCAGCTTGGGGGTAGGGAGGAGTGAAAAACTGTTTTTT
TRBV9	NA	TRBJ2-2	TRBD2	CASSVELAGTGELFF	TGTGCCAGCAGCGTAGAGTTAGCGGGCACCGGGGAGCTGTTTTTT
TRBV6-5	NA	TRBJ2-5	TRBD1	CASSYSPGGQETQYF	TGTGCCAGCAGTTACTCCCCAGGGGGCCAAGAGACCCAGTACTTC
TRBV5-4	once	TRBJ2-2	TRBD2	CASSSLAGANTGELFF	TGTGCCAGCAGCTCCTTAGCGGGGGCGAACACCGGGGAGCTGTTTTTT
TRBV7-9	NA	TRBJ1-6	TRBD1	CASSLGTGISPLHF	TGTGCCAGCAGCTTAGGGACAGGAATCTCACCCCTCCACTTT